Shown below are 11 T cell receptor beta chains from a single sample sequenced in a study of CD8 T cells in Susac syndrome. Reverse transcription used about 0.45 to 1 ug RNA and random hexamers. TCRdb reprocessed the immunoSEQ multiplex PCR reads with MiXCR, giving one entry per CDR3 protein. Here the sample spans 65,000 to 80,000 distinct CDR3 sequences, 90% to 95% being singletons. The sequenced sample was CD8+ T cells from PBMCs. Receptors were obtained from a human donor with multiple sclerosis.

This chain joins TRBV6-9 and TRBJ2-7; TRBD2 matches at 8 bases. Germline lookup yields CDR1 MNHGY and CDR2 SVAAGI. The CDR3 is 16 residues long. The V gene end was trimmed by 1 base and the J gene end by 2 bases; junction bases not matched to a gene: 7. The CDR3 coding sequence is TGTGCCAGCAGTTATTTCGTCCCGGGGGGGGCCTACGAGCAGTACTTC. Its translation: CASSYFVPGGAYEQYF.

V gene TRBV27 combines with J gene TRBJ1-1, with unresolved D. The V gene lost 2 bases and the J gene lost 9 bases, with 13 bases spanning the gap. This CDR3 has 13 residues. Germline CDR1 is MNHEY and CDR2 is SMNVEV (reference sequence). The CDR3 region is CASSLTAGDKAFF. CDR3 DNA sequence: TGTGCCAGCAGTTTAACGGCCGGTGACAAAGCTTTCTTT.

The J gene is TRBJ1-2, the V gene TRBV6-2 or TRBV6-3, with no clear D. Trimming pared 0 bases from V and 6 bases from J, leaving 8 bases between. Germline lookup yields CDR1 MNHEY and CDR2 SVGEGT. This CDR3 contains 13 residues. DNA of the CDR3: TGTGCCAGCAGTTACTCGAACGGGGATGGCTACACCTTC. Protein product: CASSYSNGDGYTF.

The CDR3: CASSRAWVNTEAFF. Here the CDR3 DNA reads TGTGCCAGCAGCCGAGCCTGGGTGAACACTGAAGCTTTCTTT. The gene calls are TRBV28 and TRBJ1-1; D is unresolved. CDR1 MDHEN and CDR2 SYDVKM come from the germline V gene. Trimming pared 6 bases from V and 0 bases from J, leaving 11 bases between. The CDR3 is made up of 14 amino acids.

The chain has TRBV6-1 and TRBJ1-1; D may be TRBD1 (6 bases). Germline V lookup: CDR1 MNHNS, CDR2 SASEGT. There are 13 residues in the CDR3. V gave up 2 bases and J gave up 6 bases, with 10 bases separating them. The CDR3 DNA is TGTGCCAGCAGTGAAAGGACAGCAGCTGAAGCTTTCTTT. Protein sequence: CASSERTAAEAFF.

This sequence joins TRBV4-3 and TRBJ2-1; TRBD2 agrees at 13 bases. The CDR3 contains 19 residues. V shed 1 base, J shed 5 bases, and the junction held 11 bases outside the gene matches. Germline V lookup: CDR1 LGHNA, CDR2 YSLEER. The DNA of the CDR3 is TGCGCCAGCAGCCAAGCTCCCTGGGGGACTAGCGGGACGGACAATGAGCAGTTCTTC. It encodes CASSQAPWGTSGTDNEQFF.

This clonotype was seen once. V and J are TRBV25-1 and TRBJ2-5; 7 bases fit TRBD2. CDR1 is MGHDK, CDR2 SYGVNS, per germline. J was trimmed by 1 base and V by 6 bases; bases with no gene match: 11. This CDR3 is 16 amino acids long. Here the CDR3 reads CASSSLAVGVQETQYF. For the CDR3, the DNA is TGTGCCAGCAGCTCTCTAGCGGTCGGCGTCCAAGAGACCCAGTACTTC.

The genes are TRBV7-3 and TRBJ2-7, with a tentative D call TRBD2 (6 bases). CDR1 is SGHTA and CDR2 is FQGTGA in the germline V gene. The V gene lost 3 bases and the J gene lost 6 bases, with 15 bases spanning the gap. The CDR3 consists of 14 residues. The CDR3 coding sequence is TGTGCCAGCAGCTTGGGGGGTAGCGGAACCGAGCAGTACTTC. Residues: CASSLGGSGTEQYF.

The chain joins TRBV28 to TRBJ2-2; tentatively, D is TRBD1 or TRBD2 (5 bases each). The germline V and J ends were trimmed by 3 bases and 1 base, with 9 bases remaining between them. In germline, CDR1 is MDHEN, CDR2 SYDVKM. This CDR3 is built from 15 residues. The CDR3 protein is CASSFRGLNTGELFF. The CDR3, as DNA: TGTGCCAGCAGTTTTCGGGGCTTGAACACCGGGGAGCTGTTTTTT.

In this sample, this clonotype turned up a few times. A read error may account for a junction end that differs from germline. The chain uses TRBV5-6 and TRBJ1-1, with 12 bases that match TRBD1. The germline V gene has CDR1 SGHDT and CDR2 YYEEEE. The CDR3 is 17 residues long. CDR3 protein: CASSLIGTGGQNTEAFF. The CDR3, as DNA: TGTGCTAGCAGCTTGATTGGGACAGGGGGCCAGAACACTGAAGCTTTCTTT.

The CDR3 here is CASSPYTDTQYF. The CDR3 nucleotides read TGTGCCAGCAGTCCTTACACAGATACGCAGTATTTT. This sequence joins TRBV6-2 or TRBV6-3 and TRBJ2-3; D gene unclear. This CDR3 spans 12 amino acids. Trimming shortened V by 5 bases and J by 2 bases, and 5 bases separated the two germline ends. CDR1 and CDR2 from the germline V gene are MNHEY and SVGEGT.